The present T cell receptor (beta chain) was sequenced within a study of blood T cell repertoires in COVID-19 (TCRdb year 2020). Turning to the overall study: Collaborator samples came from the United States, Italy and Spain and covered acute and convalescent phases of COVID-19. The material from the prospective study consisted of cDNA or gDNA derived from T cells, B-cell-depleted T cells, or PBMCs. Deeply sampled blood TCRbeta repertoires from subjects exposed to, actively infected with, or recovered from COVID-19 were included in the dataset. The repertoires were made available in a free public database intended to serve as a resource for research on the immune response to SARS-CoV-2. Samples came from the ongoing ImmuneRACE study (first 160 participants) plus 1,254 subjects from 6 global collaborators. Nearly every sample came with metadata listing a de-identified subject ID, COVID-19 status, age in years and sex. Where available, HLA class I and class II types were taken from metadata supplied by the sample provider and were not determined by assay-based typing. The investigation overall reported the following: Clinical and demographic metadata were provided uncurated, with the amount varying by source and participant.

Concerning this clone: This receptor's antigen is unknown. The sample holds no much larger clone one base away, and base qualities are not on file.

Collaborating institutions collected whole blood in K2EDTA tubes following their own protocols. Collaborator samples were shipped for TCRbeta analysis as frozen whole blood, isolated PBMCs, or DNA extracted from either sample type. The CDR3, from cysteine to phenylalanine, totals 15 residues. CDR3 DNA is the only sequence kept; it has 45 bases, read in frame from the first base. V gives up 3 bases and J gives up 5 bases, and the segment between their germline ends measures 17 bases. The germline V gene specifies MDHEN as CDR1 and SYDVKM as CDR2. TCRbeta CDR3 regions were amplified from genomic DNA by means of the immunoSEQ Assay, a bias-controlled multiplex PCR. The original pipeline was this. Within the assay, amplification of reference gene primers was used to estimate how many nucleated cells each sample contained. Sequence reads were collapsed and filtered to measure the absolute abundance of every unique TCRbeta CDR3 rearrangement. Productive Simpson clonality was computed per sample as the square root of Simpson's diversity index over productive rearrangements. As stored in TCRdb, this immuneACCESS dataset retains in-frame rearrangements with V and J assigned. A fraction of the clones does not appear; measured against another copy, unresolved V genes explain less than half of the discrepancy, and the remainder lacks a known reason. That table gives V, J and clone size, and the DNA gave D and trimming. The sample yields about 120,000 clones; approximately 89% were counted once. Approximately 10% of the sample is in the top ten clones.

This receptor was identified in a man aged 45 to 65 with acute or convalescent COVID-19. Sequenced input: peripheral blood. The chain couples TRBV28 to TRBJ2-7, and perhaps TRBD1 as D gene, on 5 matching bases. The CDR3 reads CASSFARGRTHEQYF. The nucleotide sequence is given as TGTGCCAGCAGTTTTGCTAGGGGCAGGACACACGAGCAGTACTTC.